The 10 T cell receptor beta chains reported below all come from one sample, sequenced in a study of T cells in Graves' hyperthyroidism and ophthalmopathy. RNA transcripts provided the source from which TCR beta CDR3 regions were amplified. TCR CDR3 underwent first-round RT-PCR with the HTBI primer set. TCRdb redid the calling of the multiplex PCR reads with MiXCR, one entry per CDR3 protein. The data show fewer than 350,000 distinct CDR3 sequences, 18% seen once. The sequenced sample consisted of blood. The receptors here all came from a woman aged 45-65 years with Graves' hyperthyroidism.

This clonotype appeared many times. The chain combines TRBV12-3 or TRBV12-4 with TRBJ2-3; 14 bases line up with TRBD2. CDR3 length: 18 residues. J lost 6 bases, V lost 6 bases, and 14 bases had no gene match. CDR3 sequence reads: CASSGLAGGSFMGDTQYF. The CDR3 region has the DNA TGTGCCAGCAGCGGACTAGCGGGAGGCTCTTTTATGGGTGATACGCAGTATTTT.

The sample holds a few counts of this clonotype. The chain has TRBV5-6 and TRBJ2-3; 12 bases are shared with TRBD2. The V gene's germline CDR1 is SGHDT and CDR2 YYEEEE. The CDR3 covers 19 residues. Trimming took 2 bases from V and 2 from J; bases not matched to a gene: 12. The chain's CDR3 is CASSLLAGGPHTFTDTQYF. The CDR3 DNA sequence: TGTGCCAGCAGCTTACTAGCGGGGGGACCTCATACCTTCACAGATACGCAGTATTTT. The complete variable domain, with remaining parts taken from reference TRBV5-6 and TRBJ2-3, reads DAGVTQSPTHLIKTRGQQVTLRCSPKSGHDTVSWYQQALGQGPQFIFQYYEEEERQRGNFPDRFSGHQFPNYSSELNVNALLLGDSALYLCASSLLAGGPHTFTDTQYFGPGTRLTVL.

This clonotype was seen ten or more times. The chain is built from TRBV11-2 and TRBJ2-2; 7 bases map to TRBD2. V shed 5 bases, J shed 3 bases, and the junction held 9 bases outside the gene matches. This CDR3 has 16 amino acids. Germline values: CDR1 SGHAT, CDR2 FQNNGV. CDR3 amino acids: CASSRRGAGDTGELFF. Here the CDR3 DNA reads TGTGCCAGCAGCCGCCGTGGGGCGGGGGACACCGGGGAGCTGTTTTTT.

This clonotype has a handful of counts. The V and J genes are TRBV19 and TRBJ2-7, with a possible D match to TRBD2 (7 bases). CDR1 is LNHDA, CDR2 SQIVND, per germline (reference sequence). With 6 bases removed from V and 3 bases from J, the gap between germline ends came to 15 bases. This CDR3 has 14 amino acids. The CDR3 coding sequence is TGTGCCAGTAGCTCGATAGGGGGGGACTACGAGCAGTACTTC. Protein sequence: CASSSIGGDYEQYF.

This clonotype showed up many times. This chain links TRBV29-1 with TRBJ2-3; TRBD2 agrees at 9 bases. This CDR3 contains 16 residues. Germline V gene lookup returns CDR1 SQVTM and CDR2 ANQGSEA. With V trimmed by 4 bases and J by 0 bases, 8 bases remained unmatched. CDR3 amino acids: CSVGRLADSSTDTQYF. The CDR3 DNA reads TGCAGCGTTGGGCGACTAGCGGACTCTAGCACAGATACGCAGTATTTT.

This clonotype has only a few counts. The chain couples TRBV7-8 to TRBJ1-1; D is perhaps TRBD1 (5 bases). The CDR3 runs to 13 residues. Germline CDR1 SGHVS, CDR2 FQNEAQ. V was cut by 5 bases and J by 7 bases, with 14 bases left in between. CDR3: CASSTTVSSEAFF. The CDR3 DNA sequence: TGTGCCAGCAGCACGACAGTTTCGAGTGAAGCTTTCTTT.

The CDR3 nucleotides are TGCGCCAGCAGCTTTGCAGGGGAGAACACTGAAGCTTTCTTT. It encodes CASSFAGENTEAFF. The rearrangement joins TRBV5-1 to TRBJ1-1, with D perhaps matching TRBD1 (6 bases). V was trimmed by 2 bases and J by 1 base, leaving 9 bases between them. In germline, CDR1 is SGHRS, CDR2 YFSETQ. There are 14 residues in the CDR3.

This clonotype came up many times. V usage is TRBV28 and J usage is TRBJ1-2; D remains ambiguous. Per the germline V gene, CDR1 is MDHEN and CDR2 is SYDVKM. V dropped 8 bases and J dropped 8 bases, with 12 bases sitting between them. The CDR3 contains 11 residues. CDR3 coding DNA: TGTGCCAGCGGCGGGGAGGGCGGCTACACCTTC. Encoded protein: CASGGEGGYTF.

This clonotype was seen at least ten times. The chain is built from TRBV6-2 or TRBV6-3 and TRBJ2-7; the match to TRBD2 covers 8 bases. V trimming: 6 bases; J trimming: 0 bases; junction bases outside the gene matches: 16. The CDR3 is 18 amino acids. From germline, CDR1 is MNHEY and CDR2 SVGEGT. CDR3 sequence (DNA): TGTGCCAGCAGCCGCGTACTAGCGGAACCAACACTCTCCTACGAGCAGTACTTC. Encoded protein: CASSRVLAEPTLSYEQYF.

Many counts were recorded for this clonotype. The V and J genes are TRBV11-2 and TRBJ2-3; TRBD2 aligns across 10 bases. The germline V gene encodes CDR1 SGHAT and CDR2 FQNNGV. The V and J ends lost 5 bases and 4 bases, in that order; junction bases with no gene match: 9. The CDR3 has 16 residues. The CDR3 DNA reads as TGTGCCAGCAGCCCCTCTAGCGGGGGTCCCTCAGATACGCAGTATTTT. This translates into CASSPSSGGPSDTQYF.